The 31 T cell receptor beta chains presented below share a single source sample, sequenced in a study of blood T cell repertoires in COVID-19. This table comes from immunoSEQ multiplex PCR, and its TCRdb copy is limited to in-frame clones, with some not included. In the table there are about 220,000 clones, approximately 90% of which are singletons. Sequenced input: PBMCs or T cells enriched from blood (not recorded which). These TCRs come from a woman in her twenties or thirties with acute COVID-19.

The chain uses TRBV5-1 and TRBJ2-1; the D gene is possibly TRBD1 (6 bases). Germline CDR1 is SGHRS and CDR2 is YFSETQ. There are 14 residues in the CDR3. V was cut by 0 bases and J by 3 bases, with 7 bases left in between. Written as DNA, the CDR3 is TGCGCCAGCAGCTTGGGGGACAACTACAATGAGCAGTTCTTC. It codes for CASSLGDNYNEQFF.

The chain recombines TRBV18 with TRBJ2-5, with a tentative D call TRBD1 (6 bases). The CDR3 extends over 14 amino acids. The germline CDR1 and CDR2 sequences are KGHSH and LQKENI. V was shortened by 6 bases and J by 3 bases, with 14 bases between the two germline ends. CDR3 nucleotides: TGTGCCAGCTCTCTCGAGACAGGCAAAGAGACCCAGTACTTC. This encodes CASSLETGKETQYF.

V is TRBV15 and J is TRBJ1-1, with TRBD1 identical over 7 bases. Germline values: CDR1 LNHNV, CDR2 YYDKDF (reference sequence). The CDR3 is made up of 18 amino acids. Unmatched junction bases numbered 14, after V lost 3 bases and J lost 1 base. The CDR3 sequence is CATSSVNRDSNPNTEAFF. DNA for the CDR3: TGTGCCACCAGCAGCGTAAACCGGGACAGCAACCCGAACACTGAAGCTTTCTTT. Variable domain in full (rest from reference TRBV15 and TRBJ1-1): DAMVIQNPRYQVTQFGKPVTLSCSQTLNHNVMYWYQQKSSQAPKLLFHYYDKDFNNEADTPDNFQSRRPNTSFCFLDIRSPGLGDTAMYLCATSSVNRDSNPNTEAFFGQGTRLTVV.

CDR3 protein: CASSLTVNTEAFF. Written as DNA, the CDR3 is TGTGCCAGCAGCCTGACAGTGAACACTGAAGCTTTCTTT. The V gene is TRBV27, the J gene TRBJ1-1, with D perhaps TRBD1 (5 bases). Per germline, CDR1 MNHEY and CDR2 SMNVEV (reference sequence). The CDR3 totals 13 residues. Trimming took 6 bases from V and 0 from J, leaving 8 bases between them.

This clone showed up just a few times. CDR3 nucleotide sequence: TGTGCCAGTAGTCCACTTAACAGGGAGACTGAAGCTTTCTTT. This gives the protein CASSPLNRETEAFF. The chain carries TRBV19 and TRBJ1-1, with a tentative D call TRBD1 (6 bases). Trimming removed 5 bases from V and 5 bases from J, with 15 bases in between. The CDR3 extends over 14 amino acids. Germline V CDR1 and CDR2: LNHDA, SQIVND (reference sequence).

This chain uses TRBV12-3 or TRBV12-4 with TRBJ1-4, with TRBD1 as a possible D gene (5 bases). Trimming took 5 bases from V and 5 from J, leaving 6 bases between them. The CDR3 has 12 residues. The CDR3 spells CASSRGNEKLFF. In DNA form, the CDR3 reads TGTGCCAGCAGTAGGGGAAATGAAAAACTGTTTTTT.

The chain uses TRBV30 and TRBJ1-2; TRBD1 agrees at 7 bases. This CDR3 contains 13 residues. Germline V gene sequence: CDR1 GTSNPN, CDR2 SVGIG (reference sequence). Germline trimming cut 4 bases from V and 4 bases from J; bases unmatched to any gene: 6. The CDR3 loop reads CAWTRQGSYGYTF. CDR3 in DNA: TGTGCCTGGACCAGACAGGGTAGCTATGGCTACACCTTC.

CDR3 in amino acids: CASSYETLAGGPTSTDTQYF. The CDR3 DNA sequence: TGCGCCAGCAGCTACGAGACCCTAGCGGGGGGCCCTACTAGCACAGATACGCAGTATTTT. The V gene is TRBV5-1, the J gene TRBJ2-3; 11 positions agree with TRBD2. The CDR3 spans 20 residues. V was pared by 3 bases and J by 0 bases, with 15 bases of the junction left unmatched. Germline loops: CDR1 SGHRS, CDR2 YFSETQ.

This clone occurred once. This chain links TRBV7-2 with TRBJ1-5; D may be TRBD1 (6 bases). The germline V and J ends were trimmed by 2 bases and 7 bases, with 15 bases remaining between them. CDR1 SGHTA and CDR2 FQGNSA come from the germline V gene. The CDR3 totals 15 residues. CDR3: CASSLTGLRGQPQHF. The DNA of the CDR3 is TGTGCCAGCAGCTTAACAGGCCTGAGGGGGCAGCCCCAGCATTTT.

V and J are TRBV7-2 and TRBJ2-7, with TRBD2 matching over 11 bases. J lost 5 bases, V lost 6 bases, and 6 bases had no gene match. The germline V gene encodes CDR1 SGHTA and CDR2 FQGNSA. The CDR3 runs to 14 residues. CDR3 amino acids: CASRIAGGLNEQYF. CDR3 DNA sequence: TGTGCCAGCAGAATAGCGGGGGGGCTGAACGAGCAGTACTTC.

This rearrangement joins TRBV7-8 to TRBJ1-4; 8 positions agree with TRBD1. Germline V CDR1 and CDR2: SGHVS, FQNEAQ. V shed 5 bases, J shed 6 bases, and the junction held 11 bases outside the gene matches. The CDR3 has 16 amino acids. As DNA, the CDR3 is TGTGCCAGCAGCCTTCGACAGGGGCGAGGGGATGAAAAACTGTTTTTT. It yields the protein CASSLRQGRGDEKLFF.

This clone was counted only a few times. The gene calls are TRBV7-8 and TRBJ1-3; D is perhaps TRBD1 (6 bases). Trimming took 0 bases from V and 0 from J, leaving 12 bases between them. The germline V gene encodes CDR1 SGHVS and CDR2 FQNEAQ. The length of the CDR3 is 17 residues. The CDR3 region is CASSLATGHISGNTIYF. For the CDR3, the DNA is TGTGCCAGCAGCTTAGCGACAGGCCACATCTCTGGAAACACCATATATTTT.

The chain recombines TRBV7-8 with TRBJ1-1; D is ambiguous. Trimming removed 5 bases from V and 5 bases from J, with 9 bases in between. Germline V CDR1 and CDR2: SGHVS, FQNEAQ. The CDR3 consists of 12 residues. The CDR3 sequence is CASSPSRTEAFF. The CDR3 DNA sequence: TGTGCCAGCAGCCCCTCCAGGACTGAAGCTTTCTTT.

V and J are TRBV19 and TRBJ1-2; D is unclear. The germline CDR1 and CDR2 sequences are LNHDA and SQIVND (reference sequence). Trimming left V 4 bases short and J 1 base short, with 7 bases between. CDR3 length equals 13 residues. CDR3 sequence reads: CASSTTSNYGYTF. In DNA, the CDR3 is TGTGCCAGTAGTACGACAAGTAACTATGGCTACACCTTC.

The chain employs TRBV30 and TRBJ1-2; 7 bases align to TRBD1. The CDR3 runs 13 residues. CDR1 is GTSNPN and CDR2 is SVGIG in the germline V gene (reference sequence). J gave up 7 bases and V 0 bases, and 5 bases lay outside the gene matches. This chain's CDR3 is CAWSVVGGSGYTF. The DNA for the CDR3 is TGTGCCTGGAGTGTAGTAGGGGGCTCTGGCTACACCTTC. The entire variable domain, with the rest obtained from reference TRBV30 and TRBJ1-2, is as follows: SQTIHQWPATLVQPVGSPLSLECTVEGTSNPNLYWYRQAAGRGLQLLFYSVGIGQISSEVPQNLSASRPQDRQFILSSKKLLLSDSGFYLCAWSVVGGSGYTFGSGTRLTVV.

The chain has TRBV27 and TRBJ2-1; 8 bases line up with TRBD2. The CDR3 spans 16 residues. Germline V gives CDR1 MNHEY, CDR2 SMNVEV (reference sequence). The J segment lost 0 bases and the V segment lost 1 base, leaving 2 bases of the junction unmatched. CDR3 loop: CASSLFGGGSYNEQFF. The CDR3 DNA is TGTGCCAGCAGTTTATTCGGGGGGGGCTCCTACAATGAGCAGTTCTTC.

The chain combines TRBV27 with TRBJ2-7; 8 nucleotides align to TRBD1. The CDR3 extends over 16 amino acids. The germline CDR1 and CDR2 sequences are MNHEY and SMNVEV (reference sequence). V lost 3 bases to trimming and J lost 5 bases; unmatched junction nucleotides: 12. CDR3 amino acids: CASSFLITGGFHEQYF. For the CDR3, the DNA is TGTGCCAGCAGTTTTTTAATTACAGGGGGGTTCCACGAGCAGTACTTC.

The chain carries TRBV6-6 and TRBJ1-5; TRBD1 aligns across 7 bases. The CDR3 totals 15 residues. Losses at the gene ends were 6 bases for V and 6 bases for J; bases not matched to a gene: 11. Per germline, CDR1 MNHNY and CDR2 SVGAGI (reference sequence). CDR3 loop: CASSSQTGDGQPQHF. In nucleotides, the CDR3 is TGTGCCAGCAGCTCCCAAACAGGGGACGGTCAGCCCCAGCATTTT.

The chain recombines TRBV6-5 with TRBJ1-2, with 8 bases matching TRBD1. Germline V gene lookup returns CDR1 MNHEY and CDR2 SVGAGI. This CDR3 is built from 15 residues. With 2 bases clipped from V and 11 bases from J, the junction kept 13 bases outside the gene matches. In nucleotides, the CDR3 is TGTGCCAGCAGTTACGGCCGCCAGACAGGGGACGTATACACCTTC. Encoded protein: CASSYGRQTGDVYTF.

This clone was seen a single time. The J gene is TRBJ2-5, the V gene TRBV7-8, with 12 bases aligning to TRBD2. Looked up from germline, CDR1 is SGHVS and CDR2 is FQNEAQ. The V segment lost 5 bases and the J segment 0 bases; nucleotides outside the gene matches: 10. The CDR3 totals 18 residues. The chain's CDR3 is CASSPSGGAEVYQETQYF. CDR3 DNA: TGTGCCAGCAGCCCTAGCGGGGGGGCCGAGGTGTACCAAGAGACCCAGTACTTC.

With respect to this clone: A junction end diverges from the germline sequence, so it may reflect a read error. The chain combines TRBV7-7 with TRBJ2-5; 10 bases are shared with TRBD2. CDR1 and CDR2 (germline): SSHAT, FNYEAQ (reference sequence). The CDR3 consists of 16 residues. The CDR3: CASSLRAGGPGETQYF. In nucleotides, the CDR3 is TGTGCTAGCAGCTTAAGAGCGGGGGGGCCGGGGGAGACCCAGTACTTC.

The V and J genes are TRBV10-1 and TRBJ2-5; 11 bases map to TRBD2. J was trimmed by 5 bases and V by 3 bases; bases with no gene match: 8. There are 16 residues in the CDR3. Germline CDR1 reads WNHNN; CDR2 reads SYGVQD (reference sequence). The CDR3 region is CASSDPASGGNETQYF. The DNA for the CDR3 is TGCGCCAGCAGTGATCCGGCTAGCGGGGGGAATGAGACCCAGTACTTC.

The chain recombines TRBV7-2 with TRBJ2-1; D possibly corresponds to TRBD1 (6 bases). The CDR3 is 16 amino acids. V was pared by 1 base and J by 2 bases, with 12 bases between. CDR1 is SGHTA, CDR2 FQGNSA, per germline. As DNA, the CDR3 is TGTGCCAGCAGCTTAGGGTCAGGGGTCCCCTACAATGAGCAGTTCTTC. It yields the protein CASSLGSGVPYNEQFF.

V gene TRBV6-1 combines with J gene TRBJ1-6; unclear D gene. The V end was cut by 1 base, the J end by 10 bases, with 14 bases between. Germline loops: CDR1 MNHNS, CDR2 SASEGT. The CDR3 is 15 amino acids. CDR3 residues: CASSEGDLGGSPLHF. The CDR3 DNA reads as TGTGCCAGCAGTGAAGGAGACCTAGGAGGATCACCCCTCCACTTT.

The chain links TRBV5-1 to TRBJ2-1, with 8 bases that match TRBD1. The CDR3 loop spans 17 amino acids. V was clipped by 0 bases and J by 0 bases; unmatched bases: 5. Germline CDR1 and CDR2: SGHRS and YFSETQ. In DNA form, the CDR3 reads TGCGCCAGCAGCTTGGTGGGACAGGCGATCTCCTACAATGAGCAGTTCTTC. Amino acid sequence: CASSLVGQAISYNEQFF.

The V call is TRBV30, the J call TRBJ2-5, with D tentatively TRBD2 (5 bases). This CDR3 region has 14 residues. Germline CDR1 and CDR2: GTSNPN and SVGIG (reference sequence). The germline V and J ends were trimmed by 6 bases and 3 bases, with 17 bases remaining between them. This CDR3 reads CACRHPGYKETQYF. The CDR3 DNA follows: TGTGCCTGCCGACACCCGGGGTACAAAGAGACCCAGTACTTC.

The chain uses TRBV6-5 and TRBJ2-5; no firm D call. Trimming stripped 6 bases from V and 5 bases from J, with 7 bases between. The CDR3 length is 11 residues. Germline V gene lookup returns CDR1 MNHEY and CDR2 SVGAGI. CDR3 residues: CASSPEETQYF. CDR3 coding DNA: TGTGCCAGCAGCCCGGAGGAGACCCAGTACTTC.

V gene TRBV27 combines with J gene TRBJ1-2; tentatively, D is TRBD1 (5 bases). Germline V gives CDR1 MNHEY, CDR2 SMNVEV (reference sequence). The CDR3 has 14 residues. Trimming cost V 3 bases and J 4 bases, with 12 bases left between them. CDR3 protein: CASSLGRSGYGYTF. For the CDR3, the DNA is TGTGCCAGCAGTTTGGGGCGGTCTGGCTATGGCTACACCTTC.

Comments on this clone: In the same sample, other DNA sequences code for this CDR3. V usage is TRBV7-9 and J usage is TRBJ2-3; D is perhaps TRBD1 (6 bases). Between the trimmed V and J ends, which lost 1 base and 5 bases, there was a span of 7 bases. This CDR3 spans 13 amino acids. The germline gives CDR1 SEHNR, CDR2 FQNEAQ (reference sequence). CDR3 sequence reads: CASSLGGQDTQYF. CDR3 nucleotides: TGTGCCAGCAGCTTAGGGGGGCAAGATACGCAGTATTTT.

V is TRBV7-9 and J is TRBJ2-1, with unresolved D. The CDR3 runs 14 residues. Per germline, CDR1 SEHNR and CDR2 FQNEAQ (reference sequence). The V end was cut by 10 bases, the J end by 0 bases, with 13 bases between. CDR3 in DNA: TGTGCCACCCGAGAGCCTAGCTCCTACAATGAGCAGTTCTTC. Its protein is CATREPSSYNEQFF.

The V gene is TRBV7-8, the J gene TRBJ1-2, with D maybe TRBD1 (6 bases). Per germline, CDR1 SGHVS and CDR2 FQNEAQ. The CDR3 has 19 amino acids. V dropped 3 bases and J dropped 8 bases, with 31 bases sitting between them. The CDR3 loop is CASSFNPLDRRPKASGYTF. The CDR3 bases are TGTGCCAGCAGCTTCAACCCCCTAGACAGGCGTCCCAAGGCTAGCGGCTACACCTTC.